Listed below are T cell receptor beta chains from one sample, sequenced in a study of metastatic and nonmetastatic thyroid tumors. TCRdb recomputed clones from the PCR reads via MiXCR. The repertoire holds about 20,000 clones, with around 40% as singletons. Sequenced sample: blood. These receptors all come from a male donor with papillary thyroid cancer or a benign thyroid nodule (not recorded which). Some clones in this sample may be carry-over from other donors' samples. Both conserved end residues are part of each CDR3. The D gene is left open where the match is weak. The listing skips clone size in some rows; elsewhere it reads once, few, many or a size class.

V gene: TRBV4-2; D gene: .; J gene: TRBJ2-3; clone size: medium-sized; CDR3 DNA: TGTGCCAGCAGCAACGGGCCTAGCACAGATACGCAGTATTTT; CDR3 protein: CASSNGPSTDTQYF
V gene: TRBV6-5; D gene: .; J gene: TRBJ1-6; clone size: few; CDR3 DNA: TGTGCCAGCAGTTACCAGGGGCCGAATTCACCCCTCCACTTT; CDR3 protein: CASSYQGPNSPLHF
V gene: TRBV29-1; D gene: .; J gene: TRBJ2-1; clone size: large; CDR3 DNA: TGCAGCGTTGAACACACGGCGGGGAATGAGCAGTTCTTC; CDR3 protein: CSVEHTAGNEQFF
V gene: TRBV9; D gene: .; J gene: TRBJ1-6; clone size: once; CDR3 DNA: TGTGCCAGCAGCGTAGAAAGCGGACACACCAATTCACCCCTCCACTTT; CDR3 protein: CASSVESGHTNSPLHF
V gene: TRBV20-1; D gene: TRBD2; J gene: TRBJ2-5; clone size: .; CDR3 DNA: TGCAGTGGTACCAGGACTAGCGGGGGGGCTTGGCAAGAGACCCAGTACTTC; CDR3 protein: CSGTRTSGGAWQETQYF
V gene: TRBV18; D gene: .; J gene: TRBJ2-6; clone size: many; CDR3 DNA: TGTGCCAGCTCAAGGCAGGGGATCTCTGGGGCCAACGTCCTGACTTTC; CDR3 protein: CASSRQGISGANVLTF
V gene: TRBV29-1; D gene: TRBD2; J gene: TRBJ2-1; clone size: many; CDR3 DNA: TGCAGCGTTGCCGGGACTAGCGGGGGAAATGAGCAGTTCTTC; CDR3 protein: CSVAGTSGGNEQFF
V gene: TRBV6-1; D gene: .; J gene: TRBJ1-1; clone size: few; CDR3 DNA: TGTGCCAGCAGCCTCCGTTTGGTTGAAGCTTTCTTT; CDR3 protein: CASSLRLVEAFF
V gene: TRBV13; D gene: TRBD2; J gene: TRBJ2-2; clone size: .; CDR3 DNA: TGTGCCAGCAGCTTAGTTCGTCTAGCGGGAGGTTTCACCGGGGAGCTGTTTTTT; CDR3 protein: CASSLVRLAGGFTGELFF
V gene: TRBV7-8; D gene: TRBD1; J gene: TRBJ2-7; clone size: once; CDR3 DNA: TGTGCCAGCAGCTCACCGGGACAGGGATACGAGCAGTACTTC; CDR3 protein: CASSSPGQGYEQYF
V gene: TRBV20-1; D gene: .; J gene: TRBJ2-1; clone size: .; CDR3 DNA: TGCAGTGCCCATGGGAATGAGCAGTTCTTC; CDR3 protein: CSAHGNEQFF
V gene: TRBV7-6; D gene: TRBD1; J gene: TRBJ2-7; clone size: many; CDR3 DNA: TGTGCCAGCAGCCGGAGACAGGGGGGCAGCGAGCAGTACTTC; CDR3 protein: CASSRRQGGSEQYF
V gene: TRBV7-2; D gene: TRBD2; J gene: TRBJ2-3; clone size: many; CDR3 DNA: TGTGCCAGCAGCTTAGGGGGTAGCGGGACTGGAGATACGCAGTATTTT; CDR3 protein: CASSLGGSGTGDTQYF
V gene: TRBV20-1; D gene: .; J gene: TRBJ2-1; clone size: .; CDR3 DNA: TGCAGTGCTAGGGCCCCGGGACTCGGGAAGTTCTTC; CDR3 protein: CSARAPGLGKFF
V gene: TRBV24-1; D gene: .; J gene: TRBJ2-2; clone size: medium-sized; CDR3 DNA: TGTGCCACCAGTGACCTGGACAGGAACACCGGGGAGCTGTTTTTT; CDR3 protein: CATSDLDRNTGELFF
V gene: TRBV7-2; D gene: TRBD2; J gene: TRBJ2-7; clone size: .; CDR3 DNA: TGTGCCAGCAGCTTGACTAGCGGGCCTTACGAGCAGTACTTC; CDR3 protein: CASSLTSGPYEQYF
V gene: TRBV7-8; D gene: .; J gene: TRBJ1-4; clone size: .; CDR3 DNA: TGTGCCAGCAGCAAGACATACATGGCTGGAGAAAAACTGATTTTT; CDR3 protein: CASSKTYMAGEKLIF
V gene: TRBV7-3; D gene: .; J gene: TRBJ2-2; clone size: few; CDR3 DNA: TGTGCCAGCAGCTTACTAGACGGGGAGCTGTTTTTT; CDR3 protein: CASSLLDGELFF
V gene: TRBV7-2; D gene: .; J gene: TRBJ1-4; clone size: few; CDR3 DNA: TGTGCCGGCAGCTTAGTCGGGATAGGGTATGAAAAACTGTTTTTT; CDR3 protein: CAGSLVGIGYEKLFF